Shown below are 32 T cell receptor beta chains from a single sample sequenced in a study of human T cells and chemical hapten exposure. As to time point: pre-sensitization, week 0. Specified treatment: therapeutic diphenylcyclopropenone sensitization with weekly scalp DPC. TCRdb independently ran MiXCR on the RACE reads; one entry per CDR3 protein. The sample has 200,000 to 300,000 distinct CDR3 sequences; approximately 8.6% are singletons. The sample in question was whole blood, obtained in connection with sensitization to the hapten diphenylcyclopropenone (DPC). Source of these receptors: a woman in her forties with alopecia areata. Some clones in this sample may be carry-over from other donors' samples.

This clonotype has a handful of counts. This chain connects TRBV6-1 to TRBJ1-2; no firm D call. The V and J ends lost 4 bases and 5 bases respectively, with 14 bases between them. CDR1 and CDR2 (germline): MNHNS, SASEGT. This CDR3 comprises 14 residues. CDR3 bases: TGTGCCAGCAGTGGAGGATCTGGCGGATATGGCTACACCTTC. Translated, it gives CASSGGSGGYGYTF.

V gene TRBV12-3 or TRBV12-4 combines with J gene TRBJ2-1; TRBD2 matches 8 bases. The CDR3 is 15 residues long. With 5 bases clipped from V and 9 bases from J, the junction kept 12 bases outside the gene matches. In DNA form, the CDR3 reads TGTGCCAGCAGTCCCACCGGGACTAGTTCGGGTGAGCAGTTCTTC. Amino acids: CASSPTGTSSGEQFF.

This clonotype was found a few times. The rearrangement uses TRBV7-3 and TRBJ2-2, with 11 bases matching TRBD2. Germline assignment: CDR1 SGHTA and CDR2 FQGTGA. Trimming took 4 bases from V and 6 from J; bases not matched to a gene: 4. The CDR3 length is 15 residues. Written as DNA, the CDR3 is TGTGCCAGCAGCTCTAGCGGGAGGCCCGCCGGGGAGCTGTTTTTT. Translated, it gives CASSSSGRPAGELFF.

This clonotype was seen more than once but under ten times. This rearrangement joins TRBV12-3 or TRBV12-4 to TRBJ1-1; 8 bases map to TRBD1. Trimming at V came to 4 bases and at J to 4 bases, leaving 11 bases not matched to a gene. There are 16 residues in the CDR3. CDR3 nucleotides: TGTGCCAGCAGTTCCGGAGGGGGACAGGTTGGCACTGAAGCTTTCTTT. Its translation: CASSSGGGQVGTEAFF.

The chain links TRBV28 to TRBJ2-3; perhaps TRBD1 as D (5 bases). Germline CDR1 is MDHEN and CDR2 is SYDVKM. This CDR3 region has 14 residues. Between the trimmed V and J ends, which lost 4 bases and 6 bases, there was a span of 14 bases. CDR3 residues: CASSSILKGDTQYF. CDR3 DNA sequence: TGTGCCAGCAGTTCGATACTCAAGGGGGATACGCAGTATTTT.

Written as DNA, the CDR3 is TGTGCCAGCTCACCTCCCCGACAGGGAAGAAACACCATATATTTT. It translates to CASSPPRQGRNTIYF. The rearrangement uses TRBV18 and TRBJ1-3; 7 bases line up with TRBD1. The trim removed 3 bases at V and 5 bases at J, leaving 7 bases unmatched. This CDR3 spans 15 amino acids. Germline-derived CDR1 and CDR2 are KGHSH and LQKENI.

This clonotype was seen ten or more times. V and J are TRBV6-2 or TRBV6-3 and TRBJ1-1, with TRBD1 identical over 9 bases. J gave up 6 bases and V 8 bases, and 13 bases lay outside the gene matches. CDR3 length: 15 amino acids. CDR1 and CDR2 from the germline V gene are MNHEY and SVGEGT. The CDR3 nucleotides read TGTGCCAGCTATACTAAACAGGGGGCCACTTCTGAAGCTTTCTTT. Amino acid sequence: CASYTKQGATSEAFF.

This chain uses TRBV6-6 with TRBJ2-5; D is undetermined. This CDR3 is 13 amino acids long. Germline assignment: CDR1 MNHNY and CDR2 SVGAGI (reference sequence). V was pared by 3 bases and J by 5 bases, with 10 bases between. CDR3 in amino acids: CASSYYRRETQYF. As DNA, the CDR3 is TGTGCCAGCAGTTATTATAGGCGGGAGACCCAGTACTTC.

This clonotype was counted between two and nine times. The gene calls are TRBV6-1 and TRBJ2-2; 9 bases agree with TRBD1. With 2 bases clipped from V and 7 bases from J, the junction kept 8 bases outside the gene matches. CDR3 size: 16 residues. Germline CDR1 MNHNS, CDR2 SASEGT. The CDR3 nucleotides read TGTGCCAGCAGTGAACACGGACAGGGGACGGGCGGGGAGCTGTTTTTT. As protein: CASSEHGQGTGGELFF.

This clonotype was counted ten times or more. The rearrangement links TRBV28 to TRBJ1-4; 10 nucleotides agree with TRBD1. The germline V gene encodes CDR1 MDHEN and CDR2 SYDVKM. The CDR3 totals 15 residues. V was pared by 6 bases and J by 5 bases, with 6 bases of the junction left unmatched. This CDR3 is CASSIPGQGNEKLFF. DNA of the CDR3: TGTGCCAGCAGCATACCGGGACAGGGGAATGAAAAACTGTTTTTT.

This clonotype was detected a few times. V and J are TRBV4-3 and TRBJ1-4; weak D call: TRBD1 (6 bases). The CDR3 extends over 14 amino acids. Trimming left V 5 bases short and J 7 bases short, with 14 bases between. Germline-derived CDR1 and CDR2 are LGHNA and YSLEER. CDR3 region: CASSFRTAGEKLFF. The CDR3 coding sequence is TGCGCCAGCAGCTTCAGGACAGCCGGTGAAAAACTGTTTTTT.

This clonotype was seen only a few times. This chain connects TRBV28 to TRBJ1-6, with D perhaps TRBD1 (6 bases). CDR1 and CDR2 (germline): MDHEN, SYDVKM. The CDR3 runs 16 residues. Trimming took 6 bases from V and 3 from J, leaving 15 bases between them. The CDR3 DNA reads as TGTGCCAGCAGCCGTACAGGGAATCGCTATAATTCACCCCTCCACTTT. As protein: CASSRTGNRYNSPLHF.

This clonotype came up a few times. The V call is TRBV6-5, the J call TRBJ2-7; 10 nucleotides agree with TRBD1. Trimming removed 5 bases from V and 3 bases from J; junction bases left unmatched: 4. The length of the CDR3 is 14 residues. Germline CDR1 reads MNHEY; CDR2 reads SVGAGI. The DNA of the CDR3 is TGTGCCAGCAGTGAGGACAGGGGGTTCTACGAGCAGTACTTC. This translates into CASSEDRGFYEQYF.

This clonotype occurred a few times. This sequence joins TRBV9 and TRBJ2-1; either TRBD1 or TRBD2 may supply D (5 bases each). V was pared by 0 bases and J by 0 bases, with 10 bases between. The CDR3 totals 16 residues. From germline, CDR1 is SGDLS and CDR2 YYNGEE. CDR3 sequence: CASSVGGVGSYNEQFF. The CDR3, as DNA: TGTGCCAGCAGCGTAGGAGGGGTTGGCTCCTACAATGAGCAGTTCTTC.

This clonotype came up a few times. The V gene is TRBV10-3, the J gene TRBJ1-6; D not certain. The CDR3 loop spans 14 amino acids. V was clipped by 4 bases and J by 9 bases, with 13 bases between them. CDR1 ENHRY and CDR2 SYGVKD come from the germline V gene. The CDR3 loop is CAISGSGSVSPLHF. The DNA of the CDR3 is TGTGCCATCAGTGGGTCCGGGTCCGTTTCACCCCTCCACTTT.

This clonotype was picked up a small number of times. This rearrangement joins TRBV19 to TRBJ2-7; 9 bases are a match to TRBD1. The CDR3 covers 15 residues. Germline CDR1 is LNHDA and CDR2 is SQIVND (reference sequence). Unmatched junction bases numbered 5, after V lost 5 bases and J lost 0 bases. CDR3 in DNA: TGTGCCAGTAGTGCCCCGGGACAGGGCTCCTACGAGCAGTACTTC. This codes for CASSAPGQGSYEQYF.

This clonotype occurred many times. J is TRBJ2-2 and V is TRBV2; the D gene is possibly TRBD1 (6 bases). CDR3 size: 12 residues. Trimming pared 6 bases from V and 10 bases from J, leaving 12 bases between. CDR1 and CDR2 (germline): SNHLY, FYNNEI. CDR3 residues: CASRTGAPELFF. The CDR3 nucleotides are TGTGCCAGCAGGACAGGCGCCCCGGAGCTGTTTTTT.

The V call is TRBV10-3, the J call TRBJ1-1, with no clear D. The V end lost 3 bases, the J end lost 2 bases, and 10 bases lay between the germline ends. There are 14 residues in the CDR3. Germline V gene data show CDR1 as ENHRY and CDR2 as SYGVKD. CDR3 amino acids: CAISDLVLNTEAFF. As DNA, the CDR3 is TGTGCCATCAGTGACTTGGTACTTAACACTGAAGCTTTCTTT.

This clonotype was detected a few times. V is TRBV7-3 and J is TRBJ2-1; D is perhaps TRBD2 (6 bases). The CDR3 is 14 amino acids. The V end lost 7 bases, the J end lost 10 bases, and 20 bases lay between the germline ends. Germline V CDR1 and CDR2: SGHTA, FQGTGA. CDR3 coding DNA: TGTGCCAGCACCCCCGGGGCGTGGAGGGGCGAGCAGTTCTTC. Amino acids: CASTPGAWRGEQFF.

The table lists this clonotype with a few counts. This chain links TRBV29-1 with TRBJ2-1; D gene unclear. Trimming removed 2 bases from V and 4 bases from J, with 15 bases in between. This CDR3 comprises 15 residues. From germline, CDR1 is SQVTM and CDR2 ANQGSEA. The CDR3 sequence: CSVEHSEFLYNEQFF. CDR3 DNA sequence: TGCAGCGTTGAACACTCAGAGTTTTTATACAATGAGCAGTTCTTC.

The table lists this clonotype with a few counts. The chain carries TRBV18 and TRBJ2-3; 7 bases match TRBD2. After removal of 4 bases from V and 1 base from J, the junction contained 5 bases not matched to a gene. This CDR3 has 15 amino acids. The germline CDR1 and CDR2 sequences are KGHSH and LQKENI. This CDR3 reads CASSLGLVGTDTQYF. The CDR3 bases are TGTGCCAGCTCACTAGGACTAGTTGGCACAGATACGCAGTATTTT.

The chain joins TRBV6-5 to TRBJ2-4; 9 positions match TRBD1. This CDR3 has 15 residues. Germline V gives CDR1 MNHEY, CDR2 SVGAGI. V lost 0 bases to trimming and J lost 8 bases; unmatched junction nucleotides: 5. CDR3 coding DNA: TGTGCCAGCAGTTACTCGAAGGGACAGGGTTACATTCAGTACTTC. This encodes CASSYSKGQGYIQYF.

This clonotype was recorded many times. This chain connects TRBV6-2 or TRBV6-3 to TRBJ2-7, with 9 bases that match TRBD1. Trimming took 5 bases from V and 4 from J; bases not matched to a gene: 9. The CDR3 runs 15 residues. Germline V gene data show CDR1 as MNHEY and CDR2 as SVGEGT. Here the CDR3 reads CASSRYRGQGYEQYF. The CDR3 DNA is TGTGCCAGCAGTCGCTACAGGGGGCAGGGGTACGAGCAGTACTTC.

There are a few counts of this clonotype. The gene calls are TRBV20-1 and TRBJ2-7; 12 positions match TRBD2. The germline V gene encodes CDR1 DFQATT and CDR2 SNEGSKA (reference sequence). The CDR3 covers 13 residues. The trim removed 5 bases at V and 3 bases at J, leaving 2 bases unmatched. The CDR3 spells CSAGGLAGYEQYF. CDR3 bases: TGCAGTGCTGGGGGACTAGCGGGCTACGAGCAGTACTTC.

This chain links TRBV29-1 with TRBJ2-5; D assignment may be TRBD1 or TRBD2 (5 bases each). Trimming shortened V by 4 bases and J by 2 bases, and 14 bases separated the two germline ends. Germline V gene sequence: CDR1 SQVTM, CDR2 ANQGSEA. The CDR3 runs to 14 residues. The CDR3 here is CSVALGEQQETQYF. Written as DNA, the CDR3 is TGCAGCGTTGCATTGGGGGAGCAGCAAGAGACCCAGTACTTC.

This clonotype occurred many times. The chain uses TRBV2 and TRBJ1-2, with 7 bases identical to TRBD1. The CDR3 is 14 residues long. Losses at the gene ends were 5 bases for V and 4 bases for J; bases not matched to a gene: 7. Germline V gene sequence: CDR1 SNHLY, CDR2 FYNNEI. Written as DNA, the CDR3 is TGTGCCAGCAGTCGTGGACAGGCACGCTATGGCTACACCTTC. Translated: CASSRGQARYGYTF.

The chain has TRBV12-3 or TRBV12-4 and TRBJ1-3; D uncertain. The CDR3 is 13 amino acids. Trimming took 3 bases from V and 2 from J, leaving 5 bases between them. CDR3 in amino acids: CASSFSAGNTIYF. For the CDR3, the DNA is TGTGCCAGCAGTTTCTCGGCTGGAAACACCATATATTTT.

The chain links TRBV7-2 to TRBJ2-3, with no clear D. The CDR3 sequence is 12 residues long. CDR1 and CDR2 from the germline V gene are SGHTA and FQGNSA. The V end was cut by 3 bases, the J end by 9 bases, with 10 bases between. The CDR3 here is CASSFVPGTQYF. The CDR3 region has the DNA TGTGCCAGCAGCTTTGTTCCCGGGACGCAGTATTTT. Full variable domain (rest looked up from reference TRBV7-2 and TRBJ2-3): GAGVSQSPSNKVTEKGKDVELRCDPISGHTALYWYRQSLGQGLEFLIYFQGNSAPDKSGLPSDRFSAERTGGSVSTLTIQRTQQEDSAVYLCASSFVPGTQYFGPGTRLTVL.

The genes are TRBV5-4 and TRBJ2-1; 7 bases agree with TRBD1. CDR3 length: 15 amino acids. CDR1 is SGHNT and CDR2 is YYREEE in the germline V gene (reference sequence). Trimming at V came to 5 bases and at J to 7 bases, leaving 12 bases not matched to a gene. This chain's CDR3 is CASSSGQILTNEQFF. CDR3 nucleotides: TGTGCCAGCAGTTCGGGACAGATACTGACGAATGAGCAGTTCTTC. The full variable domain, in which reference TRBV5-4 and TRBJ2-1 provide the parts outside the CDR3, is ETGVTQSPTHLIKTRGQQVTLRCSSQSGHNTVSWYQQALGQGPQFIFQYYREEENGRGNFPPRFSGLQFPNYSSELNVNALELDDSALYLCASSSGQILTNEQFFGPGTRLTVL.

Ten or more counts support this clonotype. The CDR3 sequence is CASSLLGTGELFF. The CDR3, as DNA: TGCGCCAGCAGCTTACTAGGAACCGGGGAGCTGTTTTTT. This chain joins TRBV5-1 and TRBJ2-2, with D maybe TRBD2 (5 bases). Germline CDR1 is SGHRS and CDR2 is YFSETQ. Trimming removed 2 bases from V and 5 bases from J, with 7 bases in between. CDR3 length: 13 residues. Full variable domain (missing parts from reference TRBV5-1 and TRBJ2-2): KAGVTQTPRYLIKTRGQQVTLSCSPISGHRSVSWYQQTPGQGLQFLFEYFSETQRNKGNFPGRFSGRQFSNSRSEMNVSTLELGDSALYLCASSLLGTGELFFGEGSRLTVL.

This clonotype was counted a few times. In DNA form, the CDR3 reads TGTGCCAGCAGCTCCTCACAGATTCTCACAGATACGCAGTATTTT. This sequence encodes CASSSSQILTDTQYF. The V call is TRBV7-3, the J call TRBJ2-3; D is unresolved. The CDR3 loop spans 15 amino acids. The germline V gene encodes CDR1 SGHTA and CDR2 FQGTGA. Trimming cost V 4 bases and J 2 bases, with 13 bases left between them.

This clonotype has ten or more counts. V usage is TRBV12-3 or TRBV12-4 and J usage is TRBJ1-5; D ambiguous. Trimming left V 0 bases short and J 4 bases short, with 7 bases between. The CDR3 length is 14 residues. CDR3 nucleotide sequence: TGTGCCAGCAGTTTAGCATCCGGGAATCAGCCCCAGCATTTT. Translation gives CASSLASGNQPQHF.